This TCR beta chain was captured in a study of shared clonotypes between healthy human individuals. Study-wide findings and caveats: Sharing across four donors was highest in naive CD4 (roughly 5%) and lowest in memory CD8 (about 0.4%).

As concerns this clone: Its target is unknown.

Sequencing used immunoSEQ multiplex PCR; TCRdb keeps in-frame clones, though not all of them. The data hold 110,000 or so clones, with over 65% observed a single time. The receptor comes from a young woman in good health. Source material: memory CD8+ T cells sorted from blood. Subset reported: CD45RO+ cells pooled with CCR7-negative TemRA cells.

DNA of the CDR3: TGCGCCAGCAGCCAAGCCACCCCCACAGGGTCTTACGAGCAGTACTTC. Residues: CASSQATPTGSYEQYF. This chain links TRBV4-1 with TRBJ2-7; TRBD1 might be the D (6 bases). The CDR3 loop spans 16 amino acids. From germline, CDR1 is MGHRA and CDR2 YSYEKL. V gave up 1 base and J gave up 4 bases, with 17 bases separating them.